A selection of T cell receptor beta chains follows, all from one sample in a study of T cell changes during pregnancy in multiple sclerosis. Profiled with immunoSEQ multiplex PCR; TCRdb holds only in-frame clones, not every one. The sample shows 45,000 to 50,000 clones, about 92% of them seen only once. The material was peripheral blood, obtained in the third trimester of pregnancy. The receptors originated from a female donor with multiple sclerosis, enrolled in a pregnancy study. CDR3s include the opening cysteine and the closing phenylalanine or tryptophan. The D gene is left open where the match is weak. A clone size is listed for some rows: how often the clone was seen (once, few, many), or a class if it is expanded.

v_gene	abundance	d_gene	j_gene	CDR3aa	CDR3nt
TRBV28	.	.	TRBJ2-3	CASKSPNTDTQYF	TGTGCCAGCAAGTCGCCTAACACAGATACGCAGTATTTT
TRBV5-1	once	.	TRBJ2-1	CASSSRVSSYNEQFF	TGCGCCAGCAGCTCACGGGTGAGCTCCTACAATGAGCAGTTCTTC
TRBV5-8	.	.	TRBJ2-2	CASSLSNSQLVNTGELFF	TGTGCCAGCAGCTTGTCCAACTCCCAATTAGTCAACACCGGGGAGCTGTTTTTT
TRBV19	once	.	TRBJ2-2	CASSIYPGLNTGELFF	TGTGCCAGTAGTATCTACCCAGGGTTGAACACCGGGGAGCTGTTTTTT
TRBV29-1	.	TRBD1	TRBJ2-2	CSAKLGQGATGELFF	TGCAGCGCAAAGCTGGGACAGGGGGCCACCGGGGAGCTGTTTTTT
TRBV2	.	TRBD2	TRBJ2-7	CASREREAGSYEQYF	TGTGCCAGCAGAGAGCGGGAGGCGGGGAGCTACGAGCAGTACTTC
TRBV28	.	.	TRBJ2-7	CASSLHQARGEQYF	TGTGCCAGCAGTTTGCACCAGGCCCGGGGAGAGCAGTACTTC
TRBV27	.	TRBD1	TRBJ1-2	CASSEAFGTALEDYGYTF	TGTGCCAGCAGTGAAGCCTTCGGGACAGCCCTTGAAGACTATGGCTACACCTTC
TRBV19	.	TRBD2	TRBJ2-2	CASMGGGSGRQRELFF	TGTGCCAGTATGGGTGGAGGAAGCGGGAGGCAGCGGGAGCTGTTTTTT
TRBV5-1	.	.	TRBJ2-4	CASSLDAGLAKNIQYF	TGCGCCAGCAGCTTGGATGCGGGTTTAGCCAAAAACATTCAGTACTTC
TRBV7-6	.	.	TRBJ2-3	CASSLVVDSITDTQYF	TGTGCCAGCAGCTTAGTAGTGGACAGCATAACAGATACGCAGTATTTT
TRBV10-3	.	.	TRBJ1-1	CAIMGGLGGRETEAFF	TGTGCCATCATGGGGGGGCTGGGGGGCAGGGAGACTGAAGCTTTCTTT